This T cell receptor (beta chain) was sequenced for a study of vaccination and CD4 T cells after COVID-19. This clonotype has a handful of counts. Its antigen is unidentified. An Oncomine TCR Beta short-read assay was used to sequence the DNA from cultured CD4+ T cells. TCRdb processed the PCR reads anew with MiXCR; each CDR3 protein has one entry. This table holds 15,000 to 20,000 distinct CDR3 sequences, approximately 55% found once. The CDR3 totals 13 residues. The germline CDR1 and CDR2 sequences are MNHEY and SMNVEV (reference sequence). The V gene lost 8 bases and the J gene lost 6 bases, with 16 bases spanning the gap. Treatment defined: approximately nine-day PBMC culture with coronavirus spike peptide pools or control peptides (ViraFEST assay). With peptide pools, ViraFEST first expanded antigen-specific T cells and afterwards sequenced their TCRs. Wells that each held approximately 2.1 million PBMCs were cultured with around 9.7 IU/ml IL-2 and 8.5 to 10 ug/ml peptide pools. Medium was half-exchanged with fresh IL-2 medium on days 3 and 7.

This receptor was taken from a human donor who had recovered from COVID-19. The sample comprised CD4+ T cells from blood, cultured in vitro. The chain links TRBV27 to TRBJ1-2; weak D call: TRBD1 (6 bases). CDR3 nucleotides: TGTGCCAGCGGTACAGGGACGGGGAATGGCTACACCTTC. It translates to CASGTGTGNGYTF.